These T cell receptor beta chains were read from a single sample in a study of T cell responses to AZD1222 COVID-19 vaccine. Data came from immunoSEQ multiplex PCR; TCRdb stores just in-frame clones and leaves some out. The data contain 95,000 to 130,000 clones, approximately 86% of them seen just once; the ten biggest clones take up approximately 9.6%. This sample comprised peripheral blood, obtained on day 0 of AZD1222 vaccination. These receptor sequences come from an adult in good health. CDR3s include the opening cysteine and the closing phenylalanine or tryptophan. A D gene is named only where the DNA matches it firmly. Size tells how often a clone was seen (once, few, many) or the class of an expanded clone, and some rows leave it out.

clone size: once
V gene: TRBV18
J gene: TRBJ1-5
D gene: .
CDR3 DNA: TGTGCCAGCTCACCCGACGGGAGCAATCAGCCCCAGCATTTT
CDR3 protein: CASSPDGSNQPQHF

clone size: once
V gene: TRBV18
J gene: TRBJ2-2
D gene: .
CDR3 DNA: TGTGCCAGCTCACCAAACGACGGGATCACCGGGGAGCTGTTTTTT
CDR3 protein: CASSPNDGITGELFF

clone size: .
V gene: TRBV28
J gene: TRBJ2-7
D gene: .
CDR3 DNA: TGTGCCAGCAGTTTAATAGCCGGGCACGAGCAGTACTTC
CDR3 protein: CASSLIAGHEQYF

clone size: .
V gene: TRBV27
J gene: TRBJ1-2
D gene: TRBD1
CDR3 DNA: TGTGCCAGCAGTTTGGGACAGTTTTATGGCTACACCTTC
CDR3 protein: CASSLGQFYGYTF

clone size: .
V gene: TRBV7-9
J gene: TRBJ1-3
D gene: .
CDR3 DNA: TGTGCCAGCAGCTCGGGACGGATCTCTGGAAACACCATATATTTT
CDR3 protein: CASSSGRISGNTIYF

clone size: .
V gene: TRBV30
J gene: TRBJ1-5
D gene: TRBD1
CDR3 DNA: TGTGCCTGGAGTGTACAGGGGAGTCAGCCCCAGCATTTT
CDR3 protein: CAWSVQGSQPQHF

clone size: .
V gene: TRBV6-5
J gene: TRBJ1-2
D gene: .
CDR3 DNA: TGTGCCAGCAGCCCGAACAGGGTAATCTACGGCTACACCTTC
CDR3 protein: CASSPNRVIYGYTF

clone size: .
V gene: TRBV5-6
J gene: TRBJ1-1
D gene: .
CDR3 DNA: TGTGCCAGCACAGGATGGGCAGATGAAGCTTTCTTT
CDR3 protein: CASTGWADEAFF

clone size: .
V gene: TRBV5-6
J gene: TRBJ1-2
D gene: .
CDR3 DNA: TGTGCCAGCAGTTCGGGACACACCACGGACTATGGCTACACCTTC
CDR3 protein: CASSSGHTTDYGYTF

clone size: .
V gene: TRBV5-4
J gene: TRBJ1-2
D gene: .
CDR3 DNA: TGTGCCAGCAGCTTGGTAACAGACCATGGCTACACCTTC
CDR3 protein: CASSLVTDHGYTF

clone size: .
V gene: TRBV11-2
J gene: TRBJ2-1
D gene: TRBD2
CDR3 DNA: TGTGCCAGCAGTCGACGTCTAGCGGGAGTTTACAATGAGCAGTTCTTC
CDR3 protein: CASSRRLAGVYNEQFF

clone size: .
V gene: TRBV3-1/TRBV3-2
J gene: TRBJ2-5
D gene: TRBD2
CDR3 DNA: TGTGCCAGCAGCCGCCCCGGGGGGGGAAAGGCGGGGGAACGAGAGACCCAGTACTTC
CDR3 protein: CASSRPGGGKAGERETQYF

clone size: .
V gene: TRBV9
J gene: TRBJ1-5
D gene: .
CDR3 DNA: TGTGCCAGCAGCGTAGAGGAAAGATTAGGAGGGCCCCAGCATTTT
CDR3 protein: CASSVEERLGGPQHF

clone size: .
V gene: TRBV6-5
J gene: TRBJ2-7
D gene: TRBD2
CDR3 DNA: TGTGCCAGCAACACGGCGGGAGGTTCGGTAGAGCAGTACTTC
CDR3 protein: CASNTAGGSVEQYF

clone size: .
V gene: TRBV15
J gene: TRBJ2-7
D gene: .
CDR3 DNA: TGTGCCACCAGCAGACTGGACGGGCTGGAGCAGTACTTC
CDR3 protein: CATSRLDGLEQYF

clone size: .
V gene: TRBV6-6
J gene: TRBJ1-5
D gene: TRBD1
CDR3 DNA: TGTGCCAGCAGTTACAGACAGGGGAGCAATCAGCCCCAGCATTTT
CDR3 protein: CASSYRQGSNQPQHF

clone size: .
V gene: TRBV30
J gene: TRBJ1-4
D gene: .
CDR3 DNA: TGTGCCTGGAGTGATGTGGGTTTTAATGAAAAACTGTTTTTT
CDR3 protein: CAWSDVGFNEKLFF

clone size: .
V gene: TRBV11-2
J gene: TRBJ1-6
D gene: TRBD1
CDR3 DNA: TGTGCCAGCAGCTTAAGGGGGCAACCCTATAATTCACCCCTCCACTTT
CDR3 protein: CASSLRGQPYNSPLHF

clone size: .
V gene: TRBV5-8
J gene: TRBJ1-6
D gene: .
CDR3 DNA: TGTGCCAGCAGCTTAGTAGGACAACGATCACCCCTCCACTTT
CDR3 protein: CASSLVGQRSPLHF

clone size: .
V gene: TRBV28
J gene: TRBJ1-2
D gene: TRBD1
CDR3 DNA: TGTGCCAGCAGGGGACAGGGGGCTGGTGGCTACACCTTC
CDR3 protein: CASRGQGAGGYTF

clone size: .
V gene: TRBV5-1
J gene: TRBJ2-3
D gene: .
CDR3 DNA: TGCGCCAGCAGCTCTGGGGGGGCTCCTGATACGCAGTATTTT
CDR3 protein: CASSSGGAPDTQYF

clone size: .
V gene: TRBV7-6
J gene: TRBJ1-4
D gene: .
CDR3 DNA: TGTGCCAGCAGCTTAGTTCTGAAGGCGGGAAATGAAAAACTGTTTTTT
CDR3 protein: CASSLVLKAGNEKLFF

clone size: .
V gene: TRBV7-9
J gene: TRBJ2-7
D gene: TRBD1
CDR3 DNA: TGTGCCAGCAGCCCCCGGGGTGGCAGGGGGTTCTACGAGCAGTACTTC
CDR3 protein: CASSPRGGRGFYEQYF

clone size: .
V gene: TRBV5-4
J gene: TRBJ1-2
D gene: .
CDR3 DNA: TGTGCCAGCAGCTCCCTGGGGGGGCGCAGCTATGGCTACACCTTC
CDR3 protein: CASSSLGGRSYGYTF

clone size: .
V gene: TRBV30
J gene: TRBJ1-2
D gene: .
CDR3 DNA: TGTGCCTGGAGTGGAACACCAAACTATGGCTACACCTTC
CDR3 protein: CAWSGTPNYGYTF

clone size: .
V gene: TRBV7-7
J gene: TRBJ2-3
D gene: TRBD2
CDR3 DNA: TGTGCCAGCAGCTTAGGGCGAGGGCCTAGCGGGACAGATACGCAGTATTTT
CDR3 protein: CASSLGRGPSGTDTQYF

clone size: .
V gene: TRBV9
J gene: TRBJ2-3
D gene: .
CDR3 DNA: TGTGCCAGCAGCGTAGGGCTAGCGAGCACAGATACGCAGTATTTT
CDR3 protein: CASSVGLASTDTQYF

clone size: .
V gene: TRBV19
J gene: TRBJ2-7
D gene: TRBD1
CDR3 DNA: TGTGCCAGTAGTAAGCAGCAGGGGGCTGACGAGCAGTACTTC
CDR3 protein: CASSKQQGADEQYF

clone size: .
V gene: TRBV7-3
J gene: TRBJ2-2
D gene: TRBD2
CDR3 DNA: TGTGCCAGCACCCGCCAAGCGGGGGCCACCGGGGAGCTGTTTTTT
CDR3 protein: CASTRQAGATGELFF

clone size: .
V gene: TRBV18
J gene: TRBJ1-1
D gene: .
CDR3 DNA: TGTGCCAGCTCACCACCGGCAGGGAGCACTGAAGCTTTCTTT
CDR3 protein: CASSPPAGSTEAFF

clone size: .
V gene: TRBV3-1/TRBV3-2
J gene: TRBJ2-3
D gene: .
CDR3 DNA: TGTGCCAGCAGCCAAGGATCAGCCGTCGATACGCAGTATTTT
CDR3 protein: CASSQGSAVDTQYF

clone size: once
V gene: TRBV9
J gene: TRBJ1-1
D gene: .
CDR3 DNA: TGTGCCAGCAGTTCAGACCGGGACACTGAAGCTTTCTTT
CDR3 protein: CASSSDRDTEAFF

clone size: .
V gene: TRBV5-4
J gene: TRBJ1-2
D gene: .
CDR3 DNA: TGTGCCAGCAGCTTGGCCCCCGGGGCTAACTATGGCTACACCTTC
CDR3 protein: CASSLAPGANYGYTF

clone size: .
V gene: TRBV7-9
J gene: TRBJ1-2
D gene: .
CDR3 DNA: TGTGCCAGCTTGACAGCTTCTAGTTATGGCTACACCTTC
CDR3 protein: CASLTASSYGYTF

clone size: few
V gene: TRBV27
J gene: TRBJ2-3
D gene: .
CDR3 DNA: TGTGCCAGCAGTTTAATGTTGAGGGGTTTCCCAGATACGCAGTATTTT
CDR3 protein: CASSLMLRGFPDTQYF

clone size: .
V gene: TRBV7-8
J gene: TRBJ2-5
D gene: TRBD2
CDR3 DNA: TGTGCCAGCAGCTTAGGGTGGGGACTAGCGGGCCAAGAGACCCAGTACTTC
CDR3 protein: CASSLGWGLAGQETQYF

clone size: .
V gene: TRBV19
J gene: TRBJ1-3
D gene: .
CDR3 DNA: TGTGCCAGTAGTATACTGGCCTCTGGAAACACCATATATTTT
CDR3 protein: CASSILASGNTIYF

clone size: .
V gene: TRBV28
J gene: TRBJ1-6
D gene: .
CDR3 DNA: TGTGCCAGCAGGTTGCAGATTACAAATTCACCCCTCCACTTT
CDR3 protein: CASRLQITNSPLHF

clone size: .
V gene: TRBV4-3
J gene: TRBJ1-6
D gene: .
CDR3 DNA: TGCGCCAGCAGCCAAGATCTCCGTCAGGGAGGATCACCCCTCCACTTT
CDR3 protein: CASSQDLRQGGSPLHF

clone size: once
V gene: TRBV9
J gene: TRBJ2-5
D gene: TRBD2
CDR3 DNA: TGTGCCAGCAGCATAGGGTGGCGGGAGGTCGGGGAGACCCAGTACTTC
CDR3 protein: CASSIGWREVGETQYF

clone size: .
V gene: TRBV10-3
J gene: TRBJ2-5
D gene: TRBD2
CDR3 DNA: TGTGCCATCAGTGAGGCGGGGGGATACCAAGAGACCCAGTACTTC
CDR3 protein: CAISEAGGYQETQYF

clone size: .
V gene: TRBV4-1
J gene: TRBJ1-2
D gene: .
CDR3 DNA: TGCGCCAGCAGCCCCCCCTGGTCTAGGGACTATGGCTACACCTTC
CDR3 protein: CASSPPWSRDYGYTF

clone size: .
V gene: TRBV25-1
J gene: TRBJ2-1
D gene: TRBD2
CDR3 DNA: TGTGCCAGCAGTGAACCCGATAGCGGGAGTCTAAATGAGCAGTTCTTC
CDR3 protein: CASSEPDSGSLNEQFF